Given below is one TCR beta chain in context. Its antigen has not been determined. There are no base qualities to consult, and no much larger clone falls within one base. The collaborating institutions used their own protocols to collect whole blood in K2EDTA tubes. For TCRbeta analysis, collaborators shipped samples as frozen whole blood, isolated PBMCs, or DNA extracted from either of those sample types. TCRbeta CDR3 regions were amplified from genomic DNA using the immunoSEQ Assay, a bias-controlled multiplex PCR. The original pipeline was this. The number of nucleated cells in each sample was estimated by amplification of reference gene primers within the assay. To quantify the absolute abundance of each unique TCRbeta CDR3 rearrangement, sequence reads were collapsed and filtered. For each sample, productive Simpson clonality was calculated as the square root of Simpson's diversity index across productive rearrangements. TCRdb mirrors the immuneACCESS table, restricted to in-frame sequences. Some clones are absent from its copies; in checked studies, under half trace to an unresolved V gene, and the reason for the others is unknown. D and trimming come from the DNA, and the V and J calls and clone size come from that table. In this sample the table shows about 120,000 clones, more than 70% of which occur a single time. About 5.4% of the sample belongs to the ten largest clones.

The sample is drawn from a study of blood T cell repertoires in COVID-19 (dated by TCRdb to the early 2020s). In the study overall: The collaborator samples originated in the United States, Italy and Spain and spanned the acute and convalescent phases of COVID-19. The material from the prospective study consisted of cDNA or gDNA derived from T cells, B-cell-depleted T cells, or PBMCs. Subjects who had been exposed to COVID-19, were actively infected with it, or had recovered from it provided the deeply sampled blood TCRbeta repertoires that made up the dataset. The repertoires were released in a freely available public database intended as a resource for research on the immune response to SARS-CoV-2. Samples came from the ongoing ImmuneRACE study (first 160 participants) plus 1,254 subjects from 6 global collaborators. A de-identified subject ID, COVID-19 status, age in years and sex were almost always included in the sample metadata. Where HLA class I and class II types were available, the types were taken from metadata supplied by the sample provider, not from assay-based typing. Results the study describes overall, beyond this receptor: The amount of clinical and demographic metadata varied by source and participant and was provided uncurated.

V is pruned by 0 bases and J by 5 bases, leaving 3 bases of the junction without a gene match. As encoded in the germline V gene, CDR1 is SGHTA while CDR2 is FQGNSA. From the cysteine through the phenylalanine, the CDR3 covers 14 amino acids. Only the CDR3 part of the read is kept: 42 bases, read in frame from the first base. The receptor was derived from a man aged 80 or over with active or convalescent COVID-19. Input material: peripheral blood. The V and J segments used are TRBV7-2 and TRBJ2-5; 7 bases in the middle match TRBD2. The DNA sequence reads TGTGCCAGCAGCTTAGCCAGGGAGGGGGAGACCCAGTACTTC. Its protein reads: CASSLAREGETQYF.